Sequencing of this T cell receptor beta chain was carried out in a study of PD-L1 blockade in urothelial cancer. The wider study: Once treatment had started, blood was analyzed at 3 weeks (second dose) and again at 6 weeks. There were a median of around 140,000 T cells in blood samples.

J was trimmed by 1 base and V by 2 bases; bases with no gene match: 8. CDR3 length equals 17 residues. Germline V gene data show CDR1 as LNHNV and CDR2 as YYDKDF (reference sequence). Produced via immunoSEQ multiplex PCR; TCRdb's table is partial and in-frame only. The data contain roughly 84,000 clones, 82% of them seen just once; the ten biggest clones take up around 9.5%. Patients were diagnosed with urothelial carcinoma, either locally advanced or metastatic. This clonotype was obtained from a man between 65 and 85 years old with urothelial cancer. The rearrangement joins TRBV15 to TRBJ1-3; 7 bases align to TRBD1. The sample in question was PBMCs, obtained around atezolizumab (anti-PD-L1) treatment. The CDR3 loop is CATSRNTAGGSGNTIYF. In DNA form, the CDR3 reads TGTGCCACCAGCAGAAATACCGCAGGGGGTTCTGGAAACACCATATATTTT.